This TCR beta chain came from a study of T cell responses to AZD1222 COVID-19 vaccine (dated by TCRdb to the early 2020s). Context from the whole study: TCR sequencing covered some 250 trial participants: 207 given two doses of AZD1222 and 26 given two doses of MenACWY control vaccine. Trial participants were enrolled by age into 18-55, 56-69 and 70-plus year subgroups, with approximately 160, 26 and 62 TCR-sequenced participants respectively. Here is what the overall study found, with its caveats: The vaccine-associated CD4 TCRs covered the entire spike protein, and the dominant responses fell in regions 160-218 and 743-854. After two AZD1222 doses, spike-specific TCR breadth and depth were significantly higher than at day 0 and than in MenACWY recipients. Reportedly, close to half of the unique spike-specific TCRs recognized epitopes lying outside the regions that are mutated in the B.1.351 and B.1.1.7 variants. The 56-69-year group was small, and its depth increase did not reach significance, likely because of low power. Because no day 14 peak-response samples were available, the repertoires could be characterized only after the peak T cell response. Only five to seven AZD1222 recipients were SARS-CoV-2 seropositive at baseline, limiting conclusions about previously exposed vaccinees. Participants were mostly white British and included more females than males, and it was suggested by the authors that clonal diversity may have been underestimated.

Trimming takes 6 bases off V and 4 bases off J; junction bases not matched to a gene: 6. The germline V gene sets CDR1 to SGHAT and CDR2 to FQNNGV. The cysteine opens and the phenylalanine closes a CDR3 of 15 amino acids. Just the 45-base CDR3 DNA is kept, in frame starting at base 1. On this clone itself: Which antigen it targets is not known. Base qualities are not recorded, but no much larger clone differs from it by a single base.

The CDR3 regions of human TCRbeta chains were subjected to immunosequencing. On the study's bioinformatics: Repertoire TCRs were checked for matches against a reference library of SARS-CoV-2-specific TCRs that had been generated using the MIRA antigen-specificity platform. Breadth was defined as the fraction of unique TCRs that were SARS-CoV-2-associated, and depth was defined as the fraction of total T cells that were SARS-CoV-2-associated. Each spike-specific TCR was assigned to its reactive spike region and to a CD4 or CD8 class using the MIRA data. Log10-transformed breadth and depth values were compared by one-way ANOVA with Sidak's multiple comparisons tests. TCRdb retrieved this table from immuneACCESS and kept in-frame rearrangements only. Not all clones are present; in checked studies, unresolved V genes account for under half, and no reason is known for the remainder. The DNA was the basis for D and trimming; V, J and clone size are from that table. This sample lists approximately 110,000 clones; roughly nine tenths were detected once. The ten largest make up 2% to 2.5% of the sample.

The time point tag for this specimen amounts to: about 28 days (+/-7) after the second vaccine dose. AZD1222 recipients with second doses at about 4 weeks or about 12 weeks were pooled, because spike-specific TCR depth and breadth did not differ between schedules. The vaccinee samples were drawn from two UK trials, COV001 and COV002, one of which was a single-blind randomized controlled phase 2/3 trial testing AZD1222 (ChAdOx1 nCoV-19) in healthy adults. For TCRbeta chain sequencing, PBMC samples from trial participants were taken at day 0 and at day 28 after the second dose. The sample here was peripheral blood, taken 28 days after the second AZD1222 dose. The chain links TRBV11-2 with TRBJ2-1; TRBD2 aligns with 10 central bases. This TCR derives from an adult who received the AZD1222 COVID-19 vaccine. The bases are TGTGCCAGCAGAAAGGGGACTAGCGATTACAATGAGCAGTTCTTC. Its product reads: CASRKGTSDYNEQFF.